A single sample gave rise to the 10 T cell receptor beta chains below, sequenced in a study of T-cell memory formation after mild COVID-19 (dated by TCRdb to the early 2020s). Library prep was done by 5' RACE. These reads were obtained on an Illumina NovaSeq 6000. In TCRdb, the public reads were trimmed at Q25 with fastp and aligned with MiXCR, with productive beta chains retained. One record per CDR3 amino acid sequence lists the most common genes and DNA. The sample contains under 300,000 distinct CDR3 sequences, over 8.5% of them found a single time. The top ten hold 20% to 25% of the sample. The material sequenced was PBMCs or a T cell subset sorted from them (not recorded which). The receptors originated from a man aged 18 to 29 who had mild COVID-19 (a few samples of this study predate the infection). The sample titles of this study are shuffled in the database, so cell type and time point are left out; the donor was told from shared clones.

This clonotype was recorded many times. The rearrangement uses TRBV5-1 and TRBJ2-7, with D possibly TRBD2 on 6 matching bases. Per the germline V gene, CDR1 is SGHRS and CDR2 is YFSETQ. This CDR3 has 13 amino acids. The V end was cut by 0 bases, the J end by 2 bases, with 6 bases between. The CDR3, as DNA: TGCGCCAGCAGCTTGGAGCGGGCCTACGAGCAGTACTTC. As protein: CASSLERAYEQYF.

In its sample, this clonotype was seen a few times. The rearrangement joins TRBV29-1 to TRBJ1-1, with 9 bases identical to TRBD1. The V segment lost 6 bases and the J segment 6 bases; nucleotides outside the gene matches: 5. CDR1 is SQVTM, CDR2 ANQGSEA, per germline. This CDR3 is built from 12 residues. CDR3 amino acids: CSVRTGAAEAFF. The DNA of the CDR3 is TGCAGCGTGCGGACAGGGGCGGCTGAAGCTTTCTTT. The entire variable domain, with the rest obtained from reference TRBV29-1 and TRBJ1-1, is as follows: SAVISQKPSRDICQRGTSLTIQCQVDSQVTMMFWYRQQPGQSLTLIATANQGSEATYESGFVIDKFPISRPNLTFSTLTVSNMSPEDSSIYLCSVRTGAAEAFFGQGTRLTVV.

This clonotype was counted a few times. V and J are TRBV5-1 and TRBJ2-2; D remains unclear. The CDR3 totals 14 residues. Germline CDR1 reads SGHRS; CDR2 reads YFSETQ. Trimming left V 2 bases short and J 3 bases short, with 8 bases between. The chain's CDR3 is CASSLTSDTGELFF. CDR3 nucleotide sequence: TGCGCCAGCAGCTTAACGTCAGACACCGGGGAGCTGTTTTTT. Drawing the rest from reference TRBV5-1 and TRBJ2-2, the complete variable domain is KAGVTQTPRYLIKTRGQQVTLSCSPISGHRSVSWYQQTPGQGLQFLFEYFSETQRNKGNFPGRFSGRQFSNSRSEMNVSTLELGDSALYLCASSLTSDTGELFFGEGSRLTVL.

This clonotype occurred a few times. The J gene is TRBJ1-5, the V gene TRBV6-5; D is perhaps TRBD1 (5 bases). The germline CDR1 and CDR2 sequences are MNHEY and SVGAGI. V was trimmed by 7 bases and J by 7 bases, leaving 14 bases between them. The CDR3 has 13 amino acids. CDR3 coding DNA: TGTGCCAGCACAGCAGGGAGAGGACAGCCCCAGCATTTT. This codes for CASTAGRGQPQHF.

The chain is built from TRBV20-1 and TRBJ2-1; the match to TRBD2 covers 10 bases. The CDR3 consists of 16 residues. The germline gives CDR1 DFQATT, CDR2 SNEGSKA (reference sequence). J was trimmed by 4 bases and V by 5 bases; bases with no gene match: 11. The CDR3 reads CSAPRLAGGSYNEQFF. For the CDR3, the DNA is TGCAGTGCTCCTCGGTTAGCGGGGGGATCTTACAATGAGCAGTTCTTC.

The chain combines TRBV19 with TRBJ1-1; 8 positions agree with TRBD1. Germline assignment: CDR1 LNHDA and CDR2 SQIVND (reference sequence). The length of the CDR3 is 14 residues. V lost 3 bases and J lost 1; bases outside the gene matches: 1. The CDR3, as DNA: TGTGCCAGTAGTATCGGACAGGGGAACACTGAAGCTTTCTTT. Translating gives CASSIGQGNTEAFF.

CDR3 sequence (DNA): TGTGCCAGCAGCTTAGCGCGTACGGGGGGGCCGGGTACGCAGTATTTT. Translation: CASSLARTGGPGTQYF. This chain links TRBV7-6 with TRBJ2-3, with 8 bases identical to TRBD2. CDR3 length equals 16 residues. The J segment lost 8 bases and the V segment lost 0 bases, leaving 10 bases of the junction unmatched. Germline V gives CDR1 SGHVS, CDR2 FNYEAQ.

This clonotype has at least ten counts. The chain employs TRBV20-1 and TRBJ2-4; 10 nucleotides line up with TRBD2. Germline V gene data show CDR1 as DFQATT and CDR2 as SNEGSKA (reference sequence). This CDR3 is built from 15 residues. Trimming at V came to 2 bases and at J to 8 bases, leaving 9 bases not matched to a gene. CDR3 in DNA: TGCAGTGCTAGATCCTCGTCCAGCGGGGGGGACATTCAGTACTTC. As protein: CSARSSSSGGDIQYF.

This chain uses TRBV7-2 with TRBJ1-1; no reliable D call. Trimming pared 5 bases from V and 3 bases from J, leaving 7 bases between. CDR1 is SGHTA and CDR2 is FQGNSA in the germline V gene. CDR3 size: 12 residues. DNA of the CDR3: TGTGCCAGCAGCGTGGGGTACACTGAAGCTTTCTTT. This encodes CASSVGYTEAFF.

DNA of the CDR3: TGCAGTGCTAGGGGGGATAATTCACCCCTCCACTTT. As protein: CSARGDNSPLHF. The chain has TRBV20-1 and TRBJ1-6; D may be TRBD1 (5 bases). V was shortened by 3 bases and J by 5 bases, with 5 bases between the two germline ends. Germline CDR1 is DFQATT and CDR2 is SNEGSKA (reference sequence). CDR3 length: 12 residues.